This T cell receptor beta chain originates from a study of T cells in localized non-small cell lung cancer. Findings and limits, study-wide: Among blood samples, higher T cell density accompanied longer overall survival. The study sequenced only one region of the tumor. As a result, intratumor heterogeneity could not be excluded and remains possible. Measurement of T cell clonality placed uninvolved adjacent lung highest, above the level in tumor. Researchers found a median 57 of the top 100 tumor clones in adjacent lung.

Assay used: immunoSEQ multiplex PCR; TCRdb lists only in-frame clones, some missing. The top ten clones hold 2.7% of a sample with roughly 20,000 clones, about 90% of them seen once. On this clone: Its antigen is unidentified.

CDR1 MNHEY and CDR2 SVGAGI come from the germline V gene. The CDR3 is made up of 14 amino acids. Trimming removed 0 bases from V and 4 bases from J, with 9 bases in between. The chain uses TRBV6-5 and TRBJ1-2, with no clear D. The material sequenced was peripheral blood, taken before any cancer treatment. This TCR was recovered from a woman aged 35-75 years with stage I lung adenocarcinoma. CDR3 sequence: CASSYSGKGYGYTF. The CDR3 coding sequence is TGTGCCAGCAGTTACTCAGGGAAGGGCTATGGCTACACCTTC.